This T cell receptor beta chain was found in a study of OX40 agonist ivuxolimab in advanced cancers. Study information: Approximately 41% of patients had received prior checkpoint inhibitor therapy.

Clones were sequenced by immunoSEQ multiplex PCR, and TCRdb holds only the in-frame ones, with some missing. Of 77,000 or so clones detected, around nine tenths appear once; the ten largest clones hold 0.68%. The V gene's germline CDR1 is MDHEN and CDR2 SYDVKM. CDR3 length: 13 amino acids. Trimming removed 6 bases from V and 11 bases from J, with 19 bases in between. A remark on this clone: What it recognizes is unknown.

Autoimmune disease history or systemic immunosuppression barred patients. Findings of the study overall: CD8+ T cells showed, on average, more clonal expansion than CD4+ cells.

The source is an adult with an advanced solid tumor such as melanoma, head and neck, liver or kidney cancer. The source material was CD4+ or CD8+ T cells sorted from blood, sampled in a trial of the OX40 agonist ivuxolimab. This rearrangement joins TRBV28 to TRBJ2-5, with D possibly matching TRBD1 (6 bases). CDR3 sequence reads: CASRGDTFGEQYF. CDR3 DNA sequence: TGTGCCAGCAGGGGGGACACCTTCGGGGAGCAGTACTTC.